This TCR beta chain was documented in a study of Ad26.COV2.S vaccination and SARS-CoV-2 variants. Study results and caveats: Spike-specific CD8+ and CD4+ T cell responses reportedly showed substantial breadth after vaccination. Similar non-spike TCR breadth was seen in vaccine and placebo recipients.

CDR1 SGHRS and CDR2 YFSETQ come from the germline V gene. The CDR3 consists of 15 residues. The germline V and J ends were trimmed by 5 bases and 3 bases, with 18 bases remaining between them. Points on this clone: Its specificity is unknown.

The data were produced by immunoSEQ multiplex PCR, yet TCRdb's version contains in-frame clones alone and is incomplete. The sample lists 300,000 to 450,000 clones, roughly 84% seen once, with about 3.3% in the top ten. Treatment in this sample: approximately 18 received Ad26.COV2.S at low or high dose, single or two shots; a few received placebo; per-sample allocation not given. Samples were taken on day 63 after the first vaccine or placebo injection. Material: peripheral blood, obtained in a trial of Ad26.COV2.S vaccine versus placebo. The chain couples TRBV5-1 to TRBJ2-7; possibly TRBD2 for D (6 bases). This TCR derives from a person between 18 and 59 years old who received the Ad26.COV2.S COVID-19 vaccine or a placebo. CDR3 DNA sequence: TGCGCCAGCAGGGCGAATGCGGGGCCCGGCTACGAGCAGTACTTC. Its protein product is CASRANAGPGYEQYF. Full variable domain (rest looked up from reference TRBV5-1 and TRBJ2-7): KAGVTQTPRYLIKTRGQQVTLSCSPISGHRSVSWYQQTPGQGLQFLFEYFSETQRNKGNFPGRFSGRQFSNSRSEMNVSTLELGDSALYLCASRANAGPGYEQYFGPGTRLTVT.